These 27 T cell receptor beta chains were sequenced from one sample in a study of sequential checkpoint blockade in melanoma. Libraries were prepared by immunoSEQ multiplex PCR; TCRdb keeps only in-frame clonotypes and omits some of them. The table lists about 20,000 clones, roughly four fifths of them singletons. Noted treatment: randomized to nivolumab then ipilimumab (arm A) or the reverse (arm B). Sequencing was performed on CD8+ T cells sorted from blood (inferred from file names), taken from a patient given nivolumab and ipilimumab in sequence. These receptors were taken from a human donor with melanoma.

The CDR3 region is CASSLGETYEQYF. The CDR3 DNA reads TGTGCCAGCAGTTTAGGTGAGACCTACGAGCAGTACTTC. V and J are TRBV27 and TRBJ2-7; D remains ambiguous. Germline CDR1 MNHEY, CDR2 SMNVEV (reference sequence). V shed 2 bases and J shed 2 bases, with 7 bases lying between them. This CDR3 is built from 13 residues.

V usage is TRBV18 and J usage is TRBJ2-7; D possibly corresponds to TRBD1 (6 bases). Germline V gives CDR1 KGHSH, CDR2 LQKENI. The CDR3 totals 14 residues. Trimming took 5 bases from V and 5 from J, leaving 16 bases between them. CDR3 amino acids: CASSFTKTGNEQYF. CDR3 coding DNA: TGTGCCAGCTCATTTACGAAGACAGGAAACGAGCAGTACTTC. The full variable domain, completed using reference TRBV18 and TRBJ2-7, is NAGVMQNPRHLVRRRGQEARLRCSPMKGHSHVYWYRQLPEEGLKFMVYLQKENIIDESGMPKERFSAEFPKEGPSILRIQQVVRGDSAAYFCASSFTKTGNEQYFGPGTRLTVT.

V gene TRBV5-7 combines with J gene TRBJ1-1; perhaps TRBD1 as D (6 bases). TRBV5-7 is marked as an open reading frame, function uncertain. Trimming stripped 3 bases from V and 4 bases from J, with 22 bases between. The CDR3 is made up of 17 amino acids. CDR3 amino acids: CASSYSTITGMGTEAFF. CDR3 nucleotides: TGTGCCAGCAGCTACTCGACTATAACAGGGATGGGCACTGAAGCTTTCTTT.

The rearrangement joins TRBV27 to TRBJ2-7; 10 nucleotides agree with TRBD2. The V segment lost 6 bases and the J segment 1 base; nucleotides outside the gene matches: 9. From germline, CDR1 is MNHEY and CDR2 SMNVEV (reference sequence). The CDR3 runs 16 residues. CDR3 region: CASRDLAGASSYEQYF. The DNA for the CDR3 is TGTGCCAGCAGGGACCTAGCGGGGGCTTCTTCCTACGAGCAGTACTTC.

The CDR3: CASSFSGGDRDTQYF. The CDR3 region has the DNA TGTGCCAGCAGCTTTAGCGGGGGGGATCGAGATACGCAGTATTTT. The chain joins TRBV5-4 to TRBJ2-3; TRBD2 agrees at 11 bases. Germline CDR1 SGHNT, CDR2 YYREEE (reference sequence). The V segment lost 2 bases and the J segment 5 bases; nucleotides outside the gene matches: 4. The CDR3 contains 15 residues.

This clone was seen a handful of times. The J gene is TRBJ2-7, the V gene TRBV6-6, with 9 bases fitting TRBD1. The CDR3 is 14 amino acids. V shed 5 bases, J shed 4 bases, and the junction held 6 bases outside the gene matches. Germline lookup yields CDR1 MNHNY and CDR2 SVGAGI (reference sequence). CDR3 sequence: CASSPGQGKYEQYF. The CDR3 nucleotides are TGTGCCAGCAGTCCCGGACAGGGGAAGTACGAGCAGTACTTC.

The CDR3 sequence: CASSESWTTMYGNTIYF. CDR3 bases: TGTGCCAGCAGTGAATCCTGGACTACGATGTACGGAAACACCATATATTTT. V gene TRBV6-1 combines with J gene TRBJ1-3; D is unresolved. V was clipped by 2 bases and J by 4 bases, with 18 bases between them. Germline V gene data show CDR1 as MNHNS and CDR2 as SASEGT. The CDR3 length is 17 residues.

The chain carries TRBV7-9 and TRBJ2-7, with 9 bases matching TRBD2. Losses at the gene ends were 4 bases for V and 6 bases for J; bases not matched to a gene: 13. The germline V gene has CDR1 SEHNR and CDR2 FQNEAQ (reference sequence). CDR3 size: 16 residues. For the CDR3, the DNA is TGTGCCAGCAGCTCTAGACTAGCGGAGGGGAATCCCGAGCAGTACTTC. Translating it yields CASSSRLAEGNPEQYF. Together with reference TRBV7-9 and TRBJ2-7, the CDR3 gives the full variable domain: DTGVSQNPRHKITKRGQNVTFRCDPISEHNRLYWYRQTLGQGPEFLTYFQNEAQLEKSRLLSDRFSAERPKGSFSTLEIQRTEQGDSAMYLCASSSRLAEGNPEQYFGPGTRLTVT.

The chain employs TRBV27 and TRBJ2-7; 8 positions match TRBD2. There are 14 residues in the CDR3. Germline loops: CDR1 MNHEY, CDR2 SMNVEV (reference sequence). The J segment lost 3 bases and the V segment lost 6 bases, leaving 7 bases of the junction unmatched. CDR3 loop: CASSPRGGHYEQYF. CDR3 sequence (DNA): TGTGCCAGCAGCCCCCGGGGGGGACACTACGAGCAGTACTTC.

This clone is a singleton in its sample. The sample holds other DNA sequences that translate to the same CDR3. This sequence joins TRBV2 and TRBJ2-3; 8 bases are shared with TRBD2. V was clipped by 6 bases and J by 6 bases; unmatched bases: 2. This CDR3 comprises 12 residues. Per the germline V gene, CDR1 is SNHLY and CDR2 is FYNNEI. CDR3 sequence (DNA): TGTGCCAGCAGGCGCGGGAGGGATACGCAGTATTTT. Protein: CASRRGRDTQYF.

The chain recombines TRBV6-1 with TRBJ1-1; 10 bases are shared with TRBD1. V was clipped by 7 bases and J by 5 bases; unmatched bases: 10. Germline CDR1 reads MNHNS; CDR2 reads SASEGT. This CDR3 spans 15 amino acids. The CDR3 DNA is TGTGCCAGCACCCTGACAGGGGGCGCTTTTACTGAAGCTTTCTTT. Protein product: CASTLTGGAFTEAFF.

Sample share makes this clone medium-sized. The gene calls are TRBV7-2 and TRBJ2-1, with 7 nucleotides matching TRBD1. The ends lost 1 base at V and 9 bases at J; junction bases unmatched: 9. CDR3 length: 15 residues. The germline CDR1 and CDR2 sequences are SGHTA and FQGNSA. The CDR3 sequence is CASSLGGGAGSEQFF. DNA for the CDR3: TGTGCCAGCAGCTTAGGAGGGGGCGCCGGTAGTGAGCAGTTCTTC.

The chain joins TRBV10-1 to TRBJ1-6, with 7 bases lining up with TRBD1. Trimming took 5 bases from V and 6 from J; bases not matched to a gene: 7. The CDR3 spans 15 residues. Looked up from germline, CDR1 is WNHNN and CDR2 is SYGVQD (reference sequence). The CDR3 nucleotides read TGCGCCAGCAGTCCGGGACAGCACCTTAATTCACCCCTCCACTTT. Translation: CASSPGQHLNSPLHF.

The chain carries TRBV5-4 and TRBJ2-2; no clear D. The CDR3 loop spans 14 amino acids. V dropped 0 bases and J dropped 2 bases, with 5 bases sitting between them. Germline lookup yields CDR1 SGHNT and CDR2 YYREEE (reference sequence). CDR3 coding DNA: TGTGCCAGCAGCTTGGACAGAAACACCGGGGAGCTGTTTTTT. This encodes CASSLDRNTGELFF.

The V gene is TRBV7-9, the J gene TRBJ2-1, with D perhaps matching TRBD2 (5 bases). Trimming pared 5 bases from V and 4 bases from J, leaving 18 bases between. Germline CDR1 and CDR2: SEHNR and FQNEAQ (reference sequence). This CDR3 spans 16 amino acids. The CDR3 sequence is CASSPESGSPYNEQFF. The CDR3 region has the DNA TGTGCCAGCAGCCCGGAGTCGGGGAGCCCGTACAATGAGCAGTTCTTC.

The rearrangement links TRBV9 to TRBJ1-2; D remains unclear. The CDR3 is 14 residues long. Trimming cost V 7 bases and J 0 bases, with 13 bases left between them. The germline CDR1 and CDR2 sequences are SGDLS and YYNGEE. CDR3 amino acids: CASGPHSPNYGYTF. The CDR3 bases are TGTGCCAGCGGGCCCCACAGCCCTAACTATGGCTACACCTTC.

CDR3 nucleotides: TGCGCCAGCAGCCAAGATCTAGGGAACACTGAAGCTTTCTTT. The encoded protein is CASSQDLGNTEAFF. This chain joins TRBV4-3 and TRBJ1-1; D gene uncertain. The CDR3 is 14 amino acids. The germline V gene has CDR1 LGHNA and CDR2 YSLEER. The V and J ends lost 0 bases and 1 base respectively, with 6 bases between them.

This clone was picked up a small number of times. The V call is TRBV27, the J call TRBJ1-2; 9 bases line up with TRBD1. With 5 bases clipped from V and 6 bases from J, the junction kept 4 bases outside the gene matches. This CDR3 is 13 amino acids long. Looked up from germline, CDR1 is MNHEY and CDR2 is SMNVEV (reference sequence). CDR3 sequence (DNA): TGTGCCAGCAGTGTACAGGGGGCTGATGGCTACACCTTC. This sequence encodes CASSVQGADGYTF.

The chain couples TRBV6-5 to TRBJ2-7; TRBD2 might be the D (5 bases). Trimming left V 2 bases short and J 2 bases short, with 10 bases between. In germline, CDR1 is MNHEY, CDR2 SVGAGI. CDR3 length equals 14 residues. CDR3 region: CASSYAGVTYEQYF. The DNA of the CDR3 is TGTGCCAGCAGTTACGCCGGGGTAACCTACGAGCAGTACTTC.

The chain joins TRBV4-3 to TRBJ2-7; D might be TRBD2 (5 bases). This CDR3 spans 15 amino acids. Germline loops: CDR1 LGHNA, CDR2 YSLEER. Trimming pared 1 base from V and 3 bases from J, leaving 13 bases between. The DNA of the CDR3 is TGCGCCAGCAGCCAAGGGGGAGTCGCTAGCTACGAGCAGTACTTC. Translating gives CASSQGGVASYEQYF.

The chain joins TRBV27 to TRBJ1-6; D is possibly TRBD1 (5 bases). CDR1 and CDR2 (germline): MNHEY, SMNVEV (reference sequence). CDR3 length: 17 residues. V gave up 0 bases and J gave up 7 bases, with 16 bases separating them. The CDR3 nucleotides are TGTGCCAGCAGTTTATCGGTACTGGTCGGACAAAATTCACCCCTCCACTTT. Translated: CASSLSVLVGQNSPLHF.

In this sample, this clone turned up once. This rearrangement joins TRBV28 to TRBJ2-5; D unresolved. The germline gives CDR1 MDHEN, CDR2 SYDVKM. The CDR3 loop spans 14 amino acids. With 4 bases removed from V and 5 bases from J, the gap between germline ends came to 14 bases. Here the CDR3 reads CASSSLSPRETQYF. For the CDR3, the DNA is TGTGCCAGCAGTTCCCTCTCCCCGCGGGAGACCCAGTACTTC.

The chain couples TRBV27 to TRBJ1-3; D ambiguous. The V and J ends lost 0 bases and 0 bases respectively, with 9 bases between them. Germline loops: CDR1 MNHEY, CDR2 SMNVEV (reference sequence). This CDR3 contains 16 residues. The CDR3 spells CASSLSGGPSGNTIYF. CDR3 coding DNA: TGTGCCAGCAGTTTATCTGGCGGGCCCTCTGGAAACACCATATATTTT.

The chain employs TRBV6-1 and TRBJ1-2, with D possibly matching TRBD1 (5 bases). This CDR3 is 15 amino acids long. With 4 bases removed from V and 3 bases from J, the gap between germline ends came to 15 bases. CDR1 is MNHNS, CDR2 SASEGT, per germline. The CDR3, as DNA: TGTGCCAGCAGTGGGGACTTAGATCTTGACTATGGCTACACCTTC. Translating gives CASSGDLDLDYGYTF.

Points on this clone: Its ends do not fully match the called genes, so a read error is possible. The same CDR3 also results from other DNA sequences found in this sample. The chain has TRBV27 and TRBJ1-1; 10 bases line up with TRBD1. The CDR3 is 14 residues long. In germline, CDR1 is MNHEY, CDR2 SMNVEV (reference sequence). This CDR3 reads CASSGTGVHTEAFF. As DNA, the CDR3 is TGTGCCAGCAGTGGGACAGGGGTTCACACTGAAGCCTTCTTT.

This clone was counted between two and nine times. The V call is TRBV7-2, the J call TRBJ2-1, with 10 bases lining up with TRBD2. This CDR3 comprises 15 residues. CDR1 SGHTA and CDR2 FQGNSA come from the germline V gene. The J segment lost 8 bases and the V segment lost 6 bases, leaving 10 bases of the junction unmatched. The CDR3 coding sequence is TGTGCCAGCAGGCCCTCTAGCGGGGGAGGCTATGAGCAGTTCTTC. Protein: CASRPSSGGGYEQFF. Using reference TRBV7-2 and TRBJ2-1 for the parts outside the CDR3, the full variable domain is GAGVSQSPSNKVTEKGKDVELRCDPISGHTALYWYRQSLGQGLEFLIYFQGNSAPDKSGLPSDRFSAERTGGSVSTLTIQRTQQEDSAVYLCASRPSSGGGYEQFFGPGTRLTVL.

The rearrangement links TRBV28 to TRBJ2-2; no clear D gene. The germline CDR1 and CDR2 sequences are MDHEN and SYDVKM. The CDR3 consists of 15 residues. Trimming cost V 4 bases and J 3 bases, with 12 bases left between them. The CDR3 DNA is TGTGCCAGCAGTTCGAACAGACCCTACACCGGGGAGCTGTTTTTT. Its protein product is CASSSNRPYTGELFF.